The next 18 T cell receptor beta chains were all read from a single sample in a study of beta chain features in type 1 diabetes. Study results and limitations: There was a moderate but significant shortening of TCRB CDR3s in all four CD4+ subsets of Type 1 diabetes patients.

Sequencing targeted expressed TCRB transcripts, as all isolated RNA had been reverse transcribed. TCRdb's copy holds only in-frame clones and misses some; the assay was immunoSEQ multiplex PCR. The repertoire holds around 710,000 clones, with around 12% as singletons. Which antigens these TCRs recognize remains unknown. Sample: naive CD4+ T cells from blood. Every receptor here comes from a man between 25 and 39 years old with type 1 diabetes.

In its sample, this clone was seen a few times. The chain couples TRBV11-2 to TRBJ2-6; TRBD2 aligns across 10 bases. Germline loops: CDR1 SGHAT, CDR2 FQNNGV. The length of the CDR3 is 15 residues. With V trimmed by 6 bases and J by 4 bases, 3 bases remained unmatched. The CDR3 spells CASRLAGVGANVLTF. DNA for the CDR3: TGTGCCAGCAGGCTAGCGGGGGTAGGGGCCAACGTCCTGACTTTC. Complete variable domain (other parts from reference TRBV11-2 and TRBJ2-6): EAGVAQSPRYKIIEKRQSVAFWCNPISGHATLYWYQQILGQGPKLLIQFQNNGVVDDSQLPKDRFSAERLKGVDSTLKIQPAKLEDSAVYLCASRLAGVGANVLTFGAGSRLTVL.

This clone was seen only a few times. The gene calls are TRBV4-3 and TRBJ2-3; D perhaps matches TRBD2 (5 bases). V was shortened by 0 bases and J by 6 bases, with 10 bases between the two germline ends. The germline V gene has CDR1 LGHNA and CDR2 YSLEER. The CDR3 spans 14 residues. CDR3 bases: TGCGCCAGCAGCCAAGATCCTAGCCGGGATACGCAGTATTTT. Its protein product is CASSQDPSRDTQYF.

The V and J genes are TRBV30 and TRBJ2-2; 8 nucleotides match TRBD1. The CDR3 is 15 residues long. J gave up 0 bases and V 5 bases, and 5 bases lay outside the gene matches. Germline CDR1 and CDR2: GTSNPN and SVGIG (reference sequence). This CDR3 is CAWSTGGANTGELFF. CDR3 DNA: TGTGCCTGGTCTACAGGGGGAGCGAACACCGGGGAGCTGTTTTTT.

The rearrangement joins TRBV5-6 to TRBJ1-2, with 10 nucleotides matching TRBD1. CDR1 is SGHDT, CDR2 YYEEEE, per germline. V lost 2 bases to trimming and J lost 4 bases; unmatched junction nucleotides: 5. This CDR3 is 15 amino acids long. The CDR3 spells CASSFDRGQIYGYTF. CDR3 nucleotides: TGTGCCAGCAGCTTTGACAGGGGGCAGATCTATGGCTACACCTTC.

In its sample, this clone was seen a few times. The chain couples TRBV5-4 to TRBJ2-6; 7 nucleotides match TRBD2. With V trimmed by 0 bases and J by 0 bases, 6 bases remained unmatched. Germline-derived CDR1 and CDR2 are SGHNT and YYREEE (reference sequence). This CDR3 spans 18 amino acids. CDR3 sequence (DNA): TGTGCCAGCAGCTTGGGGGAGGGCGCGAGCTCTGGGGCCAACGTCCTGACTTTC. This translates into CASSLGEGASSGANVLTF.

Concerning this clone itself: The sample holds other DNA sequences that translate to the same CDR3. V gene TRBV6-5 combines with J gene TRBJ1-2; 7 bases are a match to TRBD1. The CDR3 extends over 14 amino acids. V shed 0 bases, J shed 2 bases, and the junction held 0 bases outside the gene matches. The V gene's germline CDR1 is MNHEY and CDR2 SVGAGI. CDR3 sequence: CASSYSTGNYGYTF. Written as DNA, the CDR3 is TGTGCCAGCAGTTACTCGACAGGGAACTATGGCTACACCTTC.

The V gene is TRBV6-6, the J gene TRBJ1-6; 9 nucleotides align to TRBD1. After removal of 7 bases from V and 8 bases from J, the junction contained 9 bases not matched to a gene. CDR1 and CDR2 (germline): MNHNY, SVGAGI (reference sequence). The CDR3 totals 15 residues. CDR3 DNA: TGTGCCAGCACCCGGGACAGGGAAGGGTATTCACCCCTCCACTTT. Its translation: CASTRDREGYSPLHF.

This clone has just a few counts. This sample includes further DNA sequences coding for the same CDR3. The rearrangement uses TRBV29-1 and TRBJ1-1; D gene ambiguous. Germline V gene data show CDR1 as SQVTM and CDR2 as ANQGSEA. Trimming shortened V by 2 bases and J by 2 bases, and 9 bases separated the two germline ends. CDR3 length: 13 amino acids. CDR3 DNA sequence: TGCAGCGTTGAAAGGCGACTTAACACTGAAGCTTTCTTT. This translates into CSVERRLNTEAFF.

This clone was detected a few times. The CDR3 region has the DNA TGCGCCAGCAGCCAAGAAGGGGTAGATACGCAGTATTTT. Translation: CASSQEGVDTQYF. This chain joins TRBV4-1 and TRBJ2-3; D perhaps matches TRBD1 (5 bases). Trimming took off 0 bases at V and 5 bases at J, with 6 bases between the two ends. CDR3 length: 13 residues. Germline lookup yields CDR1 MGHRA and CDR2 YSYEKL.

V is TRBV19 and J is TRBJ1-2; D is undetermined. CDR3 size: 13 residues. CDR1 is LNHDA, CDR2 SQIVND, per germline (reference sequence). V lost 2 bases and J lost 8, with 12 bases in between. The CDR3 coding sequence is TGTGCCAGTAGTATACCGGCCACGGAGGGCTACACCTTC. Protein product: CASSIPATEGYTF.

There are a few counts of this clone. This chain connects TRBV29-1 to TRBJ2-3; D tentatively reads TRBD1 or TRBD2 (6 bases each). V was shortened by 4 bases and J by 3 bases, with 14 bases between the two germline ends. CDR1 and CDR2 (germline): SQVTM, ANQGSEA. This CDR3 spans 14 amino acids. The CDR3 nucleotides read TGCAGCGTTGCTGGGGGGCGCGTAACAGATACGCAGTATTTT. Protein product: CSVAGGRVTDTQYF.

This clone has only a few counts. This sequence joins TRBV27 and TRBJ1-4; D remains unclear. The CDR3 length is 12 residues. Trimming removed 6 bases at V and 5 bases at J, with 7 bases between. From germline, CDR1 is MNHEY and CDR2 SMNVEV (reference sequence). CDR3 bases: TGTGCCAGCAGCACAGCAAATGAAAAACTGTTTTTT. The encoded protein is CASSTANEKLFF.

This clone turned up a few times. The junction departs from the called germline gene at one end, perhaps through a read error. This sequence joins TRBV28 and TRBJ2-3; TRBD1 might be the D (6 bases). The CDR3 is 15 residues long. CDR1 is MDHEN and CDR2 is SYDVKM in the germline V gene. For the CDR3, the DNA is TGTGCCAGCAGTTTAGGGGGCGGCCCTTTGGATGGTGCGAATTTT. Residues: CASSLGGGPLDGANF. The complete variable domain, with remaining parts taken from reference TRBV28 and TRBJ2-3, reads DVKVTQSSRYLVKRTGEKVFLECVQDMDHENMFWYRQDPGLGLRLIYFSYDVKMKEKGDIPEGYSVSREKKERFSLILESASTNQTSMYLCASSLGGGPLDGANFGPGTRLTVL.

The chain combines TRBV7-9 with TRBJ1-4; no reliable D call. Germline V CDR1 and CDR2: SEHNR, FQNEAQ (reference sequence). The CDR3 spans 13 residues. The V end was cut by 5 bases, the J end by 7 bases, with 11 bases between. This CDR3 is CASSPEGGEKLFF. DNA for the CDR3: TGTGCCAGCAGCCCGGAAGGTGGTGAAAAACTGTTTTTT.

This clone was counted only a few times. The chain recombines TRBV19 with TRBJ2-7; 10 bases agree with TRBD1. This CDR3 has 14 residues. Trimming took 7 bases from V and 3 from J; bases not matched to a gene: 6. Per germline, CDR1 LNHDA and CDR2 SQIVND (reference sequence). CDR3 sequence: CASTKGQGNYEQYF. CDR3 sequence (DNA): TGTGCCAGTACAAAGGGACAGGGGAACTACGAGCAGTACTTC.

This rearrangement joins TRBV2 to TRBJ1-1, with no clear D. V lost 6 bases, J lost 4 bases, and 9 bases lay in between. CDR1 and CDR2 from the germline V gene are SNHLY and FYNNEI. The CDR3 extends over 12 amino acids. Here the CDR3 reads CASSGWGTEAFF. DNA of the CDR3: TGTGCCAGCAGCGGTTGGGGCACTGAAGCTTTCTTT.

This chain links TRBV13 with TRBJ2-7, with D unclear. The CDR3 is 14 residues long. The V gene's germline CDR1 is PRHDT and CDR2 FYEKMQ (reference sequence). V was cut by 5 bases and J by 1 base, with 12 bases left in between. For the CDR3, the DNA is TGTGCCAGCAGCCGCGATGCGAATTCCTACGAGCAGTACTTC. Protein: CASSRDANSYEQYF. The full variable domain, with the rest looked up from reference TRBV13 and TRBJ2-7, is AAGVIQSPRHLIKEKRETATLKCYPIPRHDTVYWYQQGPGQDPQFLISFYEKMQSDKGSIPDRFSAQQFSDYHSELNMSSLELGDSALYFCASSRDANSYEQYFGPGTRLTVT.

The chain employs TRBV7-9 and TRBJ2-7, with no clear D. The V and J ends lost 2 bases and 7 bases respectively, with 15 bases between them. The germline V gene has CDR1 SEHNR and CDR2 FQNEAQ (reference sequence). The CDR3 has 14 residues. The CDR3 protein is CASSLNGYEEEQYF. The DNA for the CDR3 is TGTGCCAGCAGCTTAAACGGGTATGAGGAGGAGCAGTACTTC.